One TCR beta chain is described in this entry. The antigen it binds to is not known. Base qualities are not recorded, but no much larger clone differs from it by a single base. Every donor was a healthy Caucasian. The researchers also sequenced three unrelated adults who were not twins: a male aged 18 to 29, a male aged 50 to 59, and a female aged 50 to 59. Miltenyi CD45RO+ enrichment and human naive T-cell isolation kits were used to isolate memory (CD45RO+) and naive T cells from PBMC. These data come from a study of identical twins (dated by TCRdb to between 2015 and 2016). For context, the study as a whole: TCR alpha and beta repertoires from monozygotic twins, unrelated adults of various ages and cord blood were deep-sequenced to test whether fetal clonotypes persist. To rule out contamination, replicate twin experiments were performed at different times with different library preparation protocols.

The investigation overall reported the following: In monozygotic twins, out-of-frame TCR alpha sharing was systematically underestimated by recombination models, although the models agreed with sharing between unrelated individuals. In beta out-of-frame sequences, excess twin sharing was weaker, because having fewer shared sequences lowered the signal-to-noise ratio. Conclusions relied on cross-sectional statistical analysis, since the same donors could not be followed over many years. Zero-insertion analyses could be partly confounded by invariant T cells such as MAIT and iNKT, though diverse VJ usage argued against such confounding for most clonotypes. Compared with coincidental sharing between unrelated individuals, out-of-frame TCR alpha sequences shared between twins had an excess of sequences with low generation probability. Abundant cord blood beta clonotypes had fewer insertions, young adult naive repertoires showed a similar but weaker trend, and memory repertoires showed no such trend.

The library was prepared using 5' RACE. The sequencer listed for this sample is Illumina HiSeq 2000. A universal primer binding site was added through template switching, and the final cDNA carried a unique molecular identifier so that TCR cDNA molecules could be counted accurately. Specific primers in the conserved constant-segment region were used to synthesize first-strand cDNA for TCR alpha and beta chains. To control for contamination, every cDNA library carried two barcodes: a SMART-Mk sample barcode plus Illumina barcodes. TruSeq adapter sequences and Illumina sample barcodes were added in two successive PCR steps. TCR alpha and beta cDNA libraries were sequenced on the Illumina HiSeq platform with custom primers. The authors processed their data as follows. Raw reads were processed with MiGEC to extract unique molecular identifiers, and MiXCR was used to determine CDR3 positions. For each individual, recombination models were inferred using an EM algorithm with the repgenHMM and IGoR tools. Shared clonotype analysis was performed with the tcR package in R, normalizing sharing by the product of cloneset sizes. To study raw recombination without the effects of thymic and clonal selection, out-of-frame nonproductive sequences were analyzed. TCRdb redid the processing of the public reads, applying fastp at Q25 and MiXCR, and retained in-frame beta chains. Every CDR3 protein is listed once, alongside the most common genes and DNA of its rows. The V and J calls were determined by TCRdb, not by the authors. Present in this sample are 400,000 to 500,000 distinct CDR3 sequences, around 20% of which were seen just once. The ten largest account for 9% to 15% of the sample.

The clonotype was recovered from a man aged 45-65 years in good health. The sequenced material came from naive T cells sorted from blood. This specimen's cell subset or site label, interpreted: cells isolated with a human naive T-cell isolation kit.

For the CDR3, the sequence is CASSQVVNGEQFF. The nucleotide sequence is TGTGCCAGCAGCCAAGTAGTTAACGGTGAGCAGTTCTTC. Recombination joined TRBV4-2 with TRBJ2-1, with the D gene too uncertain to name. V is cut by 1 base and J by 9 bases, and the space between the germline ends is 10 bases. Sequences LGHNA (CDR1) and YNFKEQ (CDR2) are obtained from the germline V gene. From cysteine to phenylalanine, the CDR3 is 13 amino acids long. Here the CDR3 DNA is all that survives: 39 bases in frame from base 1.